This TCR beta chain was sequenced in a study of graft-versus-host responses after intestinal transplantation. For this clone: As yet, its antigen is unknown.

CDR3 size: 13 residues. With 3 bases removed from V and 8 bases from J, the gap between germline ends came to 13 bases. Per germline, CDR1 ENHRY and CDR2 SYGVKD. Sequencing was performed with immunoSEQ multiplex PCR; in TCRdb, only in-frame clones are kept and a portion is missing. Of about 82,000 clones listed, 75% to 95% were seen once; the top ten hold over 0.095%. This sample comprised unstimulated CD4+ T cells sorted from spleen or lymph node cells, obtained before intestinal transplant. The sequence came from a human donor who received an intestinal transplant. The J gene is TRBJ1-1, the V gene TRBV10-3; TRBD1 might be the D (5 bases). DNA of the CDR3: TGTGCCATCAGTGACCGGGGGGACCTGGAAGCTTTCTTT. It encodes CAISDRGDLEAFF.